This entry lists 30 T cell receptor beta chains sequenced from one sample in a study of cytomegalovirus exposure and HLA in healthy donors. 13 Jbeta primers and 60 Vbeta primers were used for the PCR. The assay was immunoSEQ multiplex PCR, and TCRdb's table has in-frame clones only and misses some. The sample holds about 150,000 clones, approximately 83% seen once. Sample: PBMCs. The receptor source for this set is a woman aged 40 to 50 in good health and CMV-seronegative.

The rearrangement links TRBV27 to TRBJ1-4; D unresolved. CDR1 is MNHEY, CDR2 SMNVEV, per germline (reference sequence). The CDR3 totals 13 residues. The ends were cut back, 6 bases at V and 4 bases at J, with 9 bases in the middle. The chain's CDR3 is CASSQAFNEKLFF. Written as DNA, the CDR3 is TGTGCCAGCAGCCAGGCTTTTAATGAAAAACTGTTTTTT.

V usage is TRBV7-2 and J usage is TRBJ2-2, with 8 bases fitting TRBD2. The CDR3 spans 15 residues. V shed 1 base and J 3 bases; nucleotides not matched to a gene: 1. From germline, CDR1 is SGHTA and CDR2 FQGNSA. CDR3 protein: CASSLVLADTGELFF. In DNA form, the CDR3 reads TGTGCCAGCAGCTTAGTACTAGCGGACACCGGGGAGCTGTTTTTT. Drawing the rest from reference TRBV7-2 and TRBJ2-2, the complete variable domain is GAGVSQSPSNKVTEKGKDVELRCDPISGHTALYWYRQSLGQGLEFLIYFQGNSAPDKSGLPSDRFSAERTGGSVSTLTIQRTQQEDSAVYLCASSLVLADTGELFFGEGSRLTVL.

DNA for the CDR3: TGTGCCAGCACCCCCCGCCGCGGCACTGAAGCTTTCTTT. It translates to CASTPRRGTEAFF. The chain links TRBV6-5 to TRBJ1-1; no firm D call. Germline values: CDR1 MNHEY, CDR2 SVGAGI. The V end was cut by 7 bases, the J end by 4 bases, with 13 bases between. The CDR3 spans 13 residues.

The chain joins TRBV6-5 to TRBJ1-2; D is possibly TRBD1 (5 bases). The length of the CDR3 is 14 residues. Germline lookup yields CDR1 MNHEY and CDR2 SVGAGI. The V gene lost 5 bases and the J gene lost 2 bases, with 12 bases spanning the gap. The CDR3: CASSPSTANYGYTF. The CDR3 DNA follows: TGTGCCAGCAGTCCCTCGACAGCCAACTATGGCTACACCTTC.

This clone was recorded once. The rearrangement links TRBV5-8 to TRBJ2-2; D gene unclear. CDR1 and CDR2 (germline): SGHTS, YDEGEE. This CDR3 spans 15 amino acids. The V gene lost 2 bases and the J gene lost 4 bases, with 12 bases spanning the gap. The CDR3 region has the DNA TGTGCCAGCAGCTTCGTAGTTCCGTCCACCGGGGAGCTGTTTTTT. It codes for CASSFVVPSTGELFF. The full variable domain, in which reference TRBV5-8 and TRBJ2-2 provide the parts outside the CDR3, is EAGVTQSPTHLIKTRGQQATLRCSPISGHTSVYWYQQALGLGLQFLLWYDEGEERNRGNFPPRFSGRQFPNYSSELNVNALELEDSALYLCASSFVVPSTGELFFGEGSRLTVL.

This clone appeared a single time. The V call is TRBV30, the J call TRBJ1-6, with a tentative D call TRBD1 (6 bases). The CDR3 extends over 14 amino acids. Germline V gene data show CDR1 as GTSNPN and CDR2 as SVGIG (reference sequence). V was pared by 1 base and J by 7 bases, with 11 bases between. The CDR3 coding sequence is TGTGCCTGGAGTGACAGGGTGGGGAATTCACCCCTCCACTTT. Its protein is CAWSDRVGNSPLHF. Full variable domain (rest looked up from reference TRBV30 and TRBJ1-6): SQTIHQWPATLVQPVGSPLSLECTVEGTSNPNLYWYRQAAGRGLQLLFYSVGIGQISSEVPQNLSASRPQDRQFILSSKKLLLSDSGFYLCAWSDRVGNSPLHFGNGTRLTVT.

This clone was seen only a few times. The V and J genes are TRBV2 and TRBJ1-4; D is unresolved. Between the trimmed V and J ends, which lost 3 bases and 4 bases, there was a span of 3 bases. This CDR3 has 12 amino acids. Germline-derived CDR1 and CDR2 are SNHLY and FYNNEI. This chain's CDR3 is CASSDVNEKLFF. CDR3 nucleotide sequence: TGTGCCAGCAGTGACGTTAATGAAAAACTGTTTTTT.

This clone was observed a single time. The V call is TRBV6-1, the J call TRBJ2-1; D is perhaps TRBD1 (5 bases). Trimming took 4 bases from V and 0 from J, leaving 10 bases between them. This CDR3 has 15 residues. Germline-derived CDR1 and CDR2 are MNHNS and SASEGT. CDR3 loop: CASSVTGDSYNEQFF. The CDR3 DNA reads as TGTGCCAGCAGTGTAACAGGCGACTCCTACAATGAGCAGTTCTTC.

The gene calls are TRBV18 and TRBJ2-5, with D uncertain. With 1 base removed from V and 1 base from J, the gap between germline ends came to 13 bases. Germline V lookup: CDR1 KGHSH, CDR2 LQKENI. This CDR3 region has 16 residues. The CDR3 reads CASSPRPPGSQETQYF. CDR3 DNA sequence: TGTGCCAGCTCACCACGACCACCGGGTTCCCAAGAGACCCAGTACTTC.

The rearrangement joins TRBV7-9 to TRBJ2-5; 8 bases agree with TRBD2. The J call may be wrong; the DNA end is better matched by TRBJ2-7. The CDR3 is 16 amino acids. Germline V gives CDR1 SEHNR, CDR2 FQNEAQ (reference sequence). The CDR3 sequence: CASSPSWREDTYEQYF. CDR3 in DNA: TGTGCCAGCAGCCCGTCGTGGCGGGAGGATACCTACGAGCAGTACTTC.

The V call is TRBV6-5, the J call TRBJ1-5; D is undetermined. The CDR3 is 15 residues long. The germline V gene has CDR1 MNHEY and CDR2 SVGAGI. With 6 bases removed from V and 0 bases from J, the gap between germline ends came to 12 bases. The DNA for the CDR3 is TGTGCCAGCAGGGCCAGGCCTGATAGCAATCAGCCCCAGCATTTT. It is translated as CASRARPDSNQPQHF.

This sequence joins TRBV25-1 and TRBJ1-2, with TRBD1 matching 7 bases. The CDR3 sequence is 15 residues long. Germline CDR1 reads MGHDK; CDR2 reads SYGVNS. Trimming took 6 bases from V and 0 from J; bases not matched to a gene: 7. The CDR3 DNA reads as TGTGCCAGCAGACCAAAGACAGGGCCTAACTATGGCTACACCTTC. As protein: CASRPKTGPNYGYTF.

This clone was seen more than once but under ten times. The V and J genes are TRBV6-5 and TRBJ2-3; TRBD2 aligns across 12 bases. The germline CDR1 and CDR2 sequences are MNHEY and SVGAGI. Losses at the gene ends were 4 bases for V and 7 bases for J; bases not matched to a gene: 9. The CDR3 totals 16 residues. CDR3 DNA sequence: TGTGCCAGCAGTTCAAGAGGGACTAGCGGGCGCAATACGCAGTATTTT. Its translation: CASSSRGTSGRNTQYF.

The rearrangement joins TRBV5-4 to TRBJ2-7; TRBD2 is a possible D gene (6 bases). The CDR3 length is 14 residues. Per germline, CDR1 SGHNT and CDR2 YYREEE (reference sequence). Trimming removed 3 bases from V and 5 bases from J, with 15 bases in between. The CDR3 reads CASSSLPLANEQYF. CDR3 DNA sequence: TGTGCCAGCAGCTCCCTGCCACTAGCAAACGAGCAGTACTTC.

This rearrangement joins TRBV11-3 to TRBJ1-1; D remains unclear. The germline V and J ends were trimmed by 6 bases and 5 bases, with 10 bases remaining between them. This CDR3 has 12 amino acids. The germline CDR1 and CDR2 sequences are SGHNT and YENEEA. CDR3 sequence reads: CASSSVGTEAFF. In DNA, the CDR3 is TGTGCCAGCAGTAGCGTCGGGACTGAAGCTTTCTTT.

The rearrangement uses TRBV18 and TRBJ2-2, with TRBD1 identical over 7 bases. Germline trimming cut 3 bases from V and 5 bases from J; bases unmatched to any gene: 6. The germline V gene encodes CDR1 KGHSH and CDR2 LQKENI. CDR3 length: 15 amino acids. The CDR3 sequence: CASSPSRGMTGELFF. The CDR3 DNA reads TGTGCCAGCTCACCGTCCAGGGGGATGACCGGGGAGCTGTTTTTT.

The V gene is TRBV6-5, the J gene TRBJ1-2, with TRBD1 identical over 7 bases. Germline lookup yields CDR1 MNHEY and CDR2 SVGAGI. The V gene end was trimmed by 6 bases and the J gene end by 4 bases; junction bases not matched to a gene: 8. The CDR3 consists of 14 residues. The CDR3 nucleotides are TGTGCCAGCAGCGGGAGGGGGCGTCGCTATGGCTACACCTTC. Protein: CASSGRGRRYGYTF.

The CDR3 DNA reads TGCGCCAGCAGTGAGACAGGACGGTCCTACGAGCAGTACTTC. Amino acid sequence: CASSETGRSYEQYF. J is TRBJ2-7 and V is TRBV10-1, with a tentative D call TRBD1 (5 bases). Trimming removed 2 bases at V and 1 base at J, with 9 bases between. In germline, CDR1 is WNHNN, CDR2 SYGVQD (reference sequence). This CDR3 has 14 amino acids.

This rearrangement joins TRBV6-1 to TRBJ2-1; D is unclear. Trimming left V 7 bases short and J 2 bases short, with 12 bases between. Per the germline V gene, CDR1 is MNHNS and CDR2 is SASEGT. This CDR3 spans 14 amino acids. CDR3 sequence reads: CASTGGITYNEQFF. CDR3 sequence (DNA): TGTGCCAGCACCGGCGGTATAACCTACAATGAGCAGTTCTTC.

The J gene is TRBJ2-3, the V gene TRBV5-4; D is possibly TRBD2 (5 bases). CDR1 is SGHNT, CDR2 YYREEE, per germline (reference sequence). V was pared by 0 bases and J by 6 bases, with 14 bases between. The CDR3 consists of 15 residues. The CDR3 protein is CASSLEGVRADTQYF. Here the CDR3 DNA reads TGTGCCAGCAGCTTGGAGGGAGTACGGGCGGATACGCAGTATTTT.

V gene TRBV11-2 combines with J gene TRBJ1-1; the D gene is possibly TRBD1 (5 bases). The CDR3 length is 14 residues. V lost 5 bases and J lost 6, with 16 bases in between. CDR1 and CDR2 (germline): SGHAT, FQNNGV. The DNA for the CDR3 is TGTGCCAGCAGCGGAGGGACCCGCAGGGCTGAAGCTTTCTTT. It codes for CASSGGTRRAEAFF.

J is TRBJ1-1 and V is TRBV28; the D is unclear. The CDR3 sequence is 14 residues long. V lost 7 bases to trimming and J lost 5 bases, with 17 bases between them. The V gene's germline CDR1 is MDHEN and CDR2 SYDVKM. The CDR3 nucleotides read TGTGCCAGCACCTCCGCGCAGAAGCGGACTGAAGCTTTCTTT. Amino acid sequence: CASTSAQKRTEAFF.

V is TRBV29-1 and J is TRBJ1-2, with D possibly being TRBD1 (5 bases). The CDR3 consists of 13 residues. With 6 bases removed from V and 3 bases from J, the gap between germline ends came to 14 bases. Per germline, CDR1 SQVTM and CDR2 ANQGSEA. The DNA of the CDR3 is TGCAGCGTGAGGACACCTTCCCACTATGGCTACACCTTC. It is translated as CSVRTPSHYGYTF. The variable domain in full, completed from reference TRBV29-1 and TRBJ1-2, reads SAVISQKPSRDICQRGTSLTIQCQVDSQVTMMFWYRQQPGQSLTLIATANQGSEATYESGFVIDKFPISRPNLTFSTLTVSNMSPEDSSIYLCSVRTPSHYGYTFGSGTRLTVV.

The chain joins TRBV6-1 to TRBJ1-3; D not resolved. Per the germline V gene, CDR1 is MNHNS and CDR2 is SASEGT. There are 15 residues in the CDR3. Trimming removed 6 bases from V and 7 bases from J, with 19 bases in between. This CDR3 reads CASRTSEDPRNTIYF. As DNA, the CDR3 is TGTGCCAGCAGGACCTCGGAAGATCCGCGGAACACCATATATTTT.

The chain has TRBV5-6 and TRBJ1-1; D ambiguous. Germline-derived CDR1 and CDR2 are SGHDT and YYEEEE. The CDR3 runs to 14 residues. V lost 4 bases and J 1 base, leaving 11 bases between the germline ends. The chain's CDR3 is CASSLRRGNTEAFF. The CDR3 DNA reads TGTGCCAGCAGCCTGCGTAGAGGGAACACTGAAGCTTTCTTT. The variable domain in full, completed from reference TRBV5-6 and TRBJ1-1, reads DAGVTQSPTHLIKTRGQQVTLRCSPKSGHDTVSWYQQALGQGPQFIFQYYEEEERQRGNFPDRFSGHQFPNYSSELNVNALLLGDSALYLCASSLRRGNTEAFFGQGTRLTVV.

The genes are TRBV19 and TRBJ2-7, with 7 bases fitting TRBD1. After removal of 1 base from V and 5 bases from J, the junction contained 2 bases not matched to a gene. CDR1 and CDR2 from the germline V gene are LNHDA and SQIVND (reference sequence). CDR3 length: 13 amino acids. The CDR3 spells CASSIVRGHEQYF. In DNA form, the CDR3 reads TGTGCCAGTAGTATAGTAAGGGGGCACGAGCAGTACTTC.

The chain employs TRBV25-1 and TRBJ1-2, with D tentatively TRBD1 (6 bases). This CDR3 is 13 amino acids long. V was cut by 3 bases and J by 4 bases, with 9 bases left in between. CDR1 is MGHDK and CDR2 is SYGVNS in the germline V gene. Here the CDR3 reads CASSDGRGYGYTF. CDR3 DNA: TGTGCCAGCAGTGACGGCAGGGGCTATGGCTACACCTTC.

This chain connects TRBV30 to TRBJ1-6; tentatively, D is TRBD1 (5 bases). The CDR3 extends over 14 amino acids. In germline, CDR1 is GTSNPN, CDR2 SVGIG (reference sequence). Deletions cut 4 bases from V and 9 bases from J, with 16 bases between. CDR3 region: CAWTPRGGGSPLHF. CDR3 nucleotides: TGTGCCTGGACCCCCCGGGGGGGTGGTTCACCCCTCCACTTT.

The chain uses TRBV18 and TRBJ2-1, with 9 bases that match TRBD1. With 5 bases clipped from V and 4 bases from J, the junction kept 6 bases outside the gene matches. Germline V CDR1 and CDR2: KGHSH, LQKENI. The CDR3 runs to 15 residues. For the CDR3, the DNA is TGTGCCAGCTCATCGACAGGGGGGTCATACAATGAGCAGTTCTTC. This sequence encodes CASSSTGGSYNEQFF.

The chain employs TRBV18 and TRBJ1-2; TRBD1 agrees at 10 bases. With V trimmed by 6 bases and J by 2 bases, 9 bases remained unmatched. The CDR3 totals 16 residues. In germline, CDR1 is KGHSH, CDR2 LQKENI. DNA for the CDR3: TGTGCCAGCTCGTCTAGCTCGGGACAGGGGAACTATGGCTACACCTTC. Translating it yields CASSSSSGQGNYGYTF.